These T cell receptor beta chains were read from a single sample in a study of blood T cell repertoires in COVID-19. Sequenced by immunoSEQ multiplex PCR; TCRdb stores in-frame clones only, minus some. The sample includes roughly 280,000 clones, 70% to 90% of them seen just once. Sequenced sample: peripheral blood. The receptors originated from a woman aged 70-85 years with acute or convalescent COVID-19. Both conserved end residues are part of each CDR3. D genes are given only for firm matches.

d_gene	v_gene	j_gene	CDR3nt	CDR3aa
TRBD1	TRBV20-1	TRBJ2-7	TGCAGTGCTGACAGGGAGAACGAGCAGTACTTC	CSADRENEQYF
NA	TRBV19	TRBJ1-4	TGTGCCAGTAGTCCCCAGGGGAACGGTAATGAAAAACTGTTTTTT	CASSPQGNGNEKLFF
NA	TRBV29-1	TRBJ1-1	TGCAGCGTTGGGGCTCGCACGAACACTGAAGCTTTCTTT	CSVGARTNTEAFF
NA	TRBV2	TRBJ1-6	TGTGCCAGCAGTGGGGGAGGTCGTTCACCCCTCCACTTT	CASSGGGRSPLHF
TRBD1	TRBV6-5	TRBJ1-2	TGTGCCAGCAGTAAGGGACAGCTTGGCTACACCTTC	CASSKGQLGYTF
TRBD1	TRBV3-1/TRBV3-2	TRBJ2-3	TGTGCCAGCAGCCAAGGTGTAAGGACAGGGCGGAGAACAGATACGCAGTATTTT	CASSQGVRTGRRTDTQYF
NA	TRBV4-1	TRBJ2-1	TGCGCCAGCAGCTACTGGTGGGGAGCACACAATGAGCAGTTCTTC	CASSYWWGAHNEQFF
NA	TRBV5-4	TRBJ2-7	TGTGCCAGCAGCTTACACAGCCTCTCCTACGAGCAGTACTTC	CASSLHSLSYEQYF
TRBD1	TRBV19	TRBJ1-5	TGTGCCAGTACCATTCAGGGACAGCTTAATCAGCCCCAGCATTTT	CASTIQGQLNQPQHF
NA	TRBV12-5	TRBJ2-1	TGTGCTAGTGGTTTGACCGGTGAGCAGTTCTTC	CASGLTGEQFF
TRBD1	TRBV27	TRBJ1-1	TGTGCCAGCAGCTTAGCAGGGGGCGGGGGCACTGAAGCTTTCTTT	CASSLAGGGGTEAFF
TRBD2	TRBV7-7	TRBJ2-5	TGTGCTAGCAGCTTGGGACTAGCGGGTGGTGAGACCCAGTACTTC	CASSLGLAGGETQYF
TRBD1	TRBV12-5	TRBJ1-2	TGTGCTAGTGGCTTCTCCGGGACAGGGGCGAGGACCTTC	CASGFSGTGARTF
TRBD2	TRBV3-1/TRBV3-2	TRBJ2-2	TGTGCCAGCAGCCAAGCCCGGACCGGGACTAGCCCGAACACCGGGGAGCTGTTTTTT	CASSQARTGTSPNTGELFF
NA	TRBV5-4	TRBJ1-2	TGTGCCAGCAGCCTGCGGGACGGACTCTATGGCTACACCTTC	CASSLRDGLYGYTF
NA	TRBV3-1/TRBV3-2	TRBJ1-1	TGTGCCAGCAGCCAGGGAGGGTCGAACACTGAAGCTTTCTTT	CASSQGGSNTEAFF
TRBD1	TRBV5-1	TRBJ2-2	TGCGCCAGCAGCTTGTCACAGGGGGGCACCGGGGAGCTGTTTTTT	CASSLSQGGTGELFF
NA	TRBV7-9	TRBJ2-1	TGTGCCAGCAGCTTATCGGGGAGCTCCTACAATGAGCAGTTCTTC	CASSLSGSSYNEQFF
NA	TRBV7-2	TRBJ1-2	TGTGCCAGCAGCTTACAGGGGTCCAACTATGGCTACACCTTC	CASSLQGSNYGYTF
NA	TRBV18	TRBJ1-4	TGTGCCAGCTCGCTTACTTCAACTAATGAAAAACTGTTTTTT	CASSLTSTNEKLFF